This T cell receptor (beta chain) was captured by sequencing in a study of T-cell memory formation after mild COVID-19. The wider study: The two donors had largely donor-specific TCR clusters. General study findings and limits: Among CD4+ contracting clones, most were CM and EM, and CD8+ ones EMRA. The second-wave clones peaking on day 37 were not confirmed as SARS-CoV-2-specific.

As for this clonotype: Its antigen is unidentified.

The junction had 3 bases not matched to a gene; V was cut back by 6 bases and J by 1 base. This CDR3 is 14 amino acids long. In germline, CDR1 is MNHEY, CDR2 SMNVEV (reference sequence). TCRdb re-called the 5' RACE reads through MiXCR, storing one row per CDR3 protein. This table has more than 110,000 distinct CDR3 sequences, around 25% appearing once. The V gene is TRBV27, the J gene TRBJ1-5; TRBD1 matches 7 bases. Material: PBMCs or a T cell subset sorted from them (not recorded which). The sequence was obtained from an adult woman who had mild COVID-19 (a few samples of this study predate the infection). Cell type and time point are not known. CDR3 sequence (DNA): TGTGCCAGCAGGCTGGGACAGAGCAATCAGCCCCAGCATTTT. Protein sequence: CASRLGQSNQPQHF.